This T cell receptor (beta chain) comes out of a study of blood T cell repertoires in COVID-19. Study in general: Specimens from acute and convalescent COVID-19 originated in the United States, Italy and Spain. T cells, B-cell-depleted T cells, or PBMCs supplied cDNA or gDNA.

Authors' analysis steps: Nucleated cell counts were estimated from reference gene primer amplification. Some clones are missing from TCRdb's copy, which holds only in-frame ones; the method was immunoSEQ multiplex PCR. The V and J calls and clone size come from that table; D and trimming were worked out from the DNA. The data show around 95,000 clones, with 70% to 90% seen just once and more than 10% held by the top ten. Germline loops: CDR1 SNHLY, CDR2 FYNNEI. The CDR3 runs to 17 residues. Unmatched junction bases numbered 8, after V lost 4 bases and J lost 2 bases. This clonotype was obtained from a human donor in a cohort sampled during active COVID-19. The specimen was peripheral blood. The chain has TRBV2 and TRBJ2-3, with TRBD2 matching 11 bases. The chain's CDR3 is CASSGVPGLAATDTQYF. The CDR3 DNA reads TGTGCCAGCAGTGGGGTTCCGGGACTAGCGGCCACAGATACGCAGTATTTT.